A selection of T cell receptor beta chains follows, all from one sample in a study of shared clonotypes between healthy human individuals. Clones were read by immunoSEQ multiplex PCR, and TCRdb kept only the in-frame ones, dropping some. This table has fewer than 1.6 million clones, approximately 98.5% appearing once. Specimen: naive CD4+ T cells sorted from blood. The receptors shown here come from a man younger than 45 in good health. Both conserved end residues are part of each CDR3. The D gene is left open where the match is weak. Some rows have no size entry. The others give once, few or many, or a class for an expanded clone.

j_call d_call v_call clone_size cdr3_aa cdr3_nt
TRBJ2-1 TRBD2 TRBV15 - CATSRDLGRGAGNEQFF TGTGCCACCAGCAGAGATCTAGGGCGGGGAGCGGGGAATGAGCAGTTCTTC
TRBJ2-7 - TRBV5-1 - CASTYVSGSSYEQYF TGCGCCAGCACCTACGTTAGCGGTAGCTCCTACGAGCAGTACTTC
TRBJ2-7 - TRBV30 - CAWSVRPGYEQYF TGTGCCTGGAGTGTACGGCCCGGCTACGAGCAGTACTTC
TRBJ2-7 - TRBV2 - CASGPTESYEQYF TGTGCCAGTGGGCCTACTGAGTCCTACGAGCAGTACTTC
TRBJ2-1 TRBD2 TRBV7-3 - CASSLSRGAYNEQFF TGTGCCAGCAGCTTAAGTCGGGGGGCCTACAATGAGCAGTTCTTC
TRBJ2-3 TRBD2 TRBV30 - CAWSVRSGSLDTQYF TGTGCCTGGAGTGTACGGAGCGGGAGTTTGGATACGCAGTATTTT
TRBJ1-1 TRBD1 TRBV28 - CASKGQGGGTEAFF TGTGCCAGCAAAGGACAGGGTGGTGGCACTGAAGCTTTCTTT
TRBJ1-5 - TRBV18 - CASSPGGAASNQPQHF TGTGCCAGCTCACCGGGGGGGGCGGCAAGCAATCAGCCCCAGCATTTT
TRBJ1-2 - TRBV20-1 - CTGRGYTF TGCACCGGACGGGGCTACACCTTC
TRBJ1-2 TRBD1 TRBV5-6 - CASSLRNRDSYGYTF TGTGCCAGCAGCTTACGCAATCGGGACAGCTATGGCTACACCTTC
TRBJ2-1 TRBD2 TRBV7-3 - CASSLLGRGEQFF TGTGCCAGCAGCCTACTAGGGAGGGGTGAGCAGTTCTTC
TRBJ2-3 TRBD1 TRBV5-6 - CASSLATGGTDTQYF TGTGCCAGCAGCTTAGCGACAGGGGGCACAGATACGCAGTATTTT
TRBJ2-2 - TRBV5-6 - CASSLGAGELFF TGTGCCAGCAGCTTGGGTGCCGGGGAGCTGTTTTTT
TRBJ2-3 - TRBV5-4 - CASSSFREGGTDTQYF TGTGCCAGCAGCTCATTCAGGGAAGGTGGAACAGATACGCAGTATTTT
TRBJ2-3 - TRBV28 - CASSLGPNARDSTDTQYF TGTGCCAGCAGTTTAGGCCCTAATGCCCGGGACAGCACAGATACGCAGTATTTT
TRBJ1-3 - TRBV5-1 - CASSPQEGNSGNTIYF TGCGCCAGCAGCCCTCAAGAGGGTAACTCTGGAAACACCATATATTTT
TRBJ2-2 - TRBV11-3 - CASSLDQVGAGAQNTGELFF TGTGCCAGCAGCTTAGATCAAGTTGGGGCAGGGGCACAGAACACCGGGGAGCTGTTTTTT
TRBJ1-2 - TRBV7-2 - CASSPSYGYTF TGTGCCAGCAGCCCGAGCTATGGCTACACCTTC
TRBJ2-2 TRBD1 TRBV5-1 - CASSLGGQVYTGELFF TGCGCCAGCAGCTTAGGGGGCCAAGTTTACACCGGGGAGCTGTTTTTT
TRBJ2-2 - TRBV23-1 - CASRRRTIPNTGELFF TGCGCCAGCAGACGAAGGACAATCCCGAACACCGGGGAGCTGTTTTTT
TRBJ2-6 TRBD1 TRBV2 once CASSVSGQGSAGANVLTF TGTGCCAGCAGTGTCTCGGGACAGGGATCTGCTGGGGCCAACGTCCTGACTTTC
TRBJ1-5 TRBD1 TRBV19 - CASSVPRDRPYSNQPQHF TGTGCCAGTAGTGTCCCTCGGGACAGGCCATATAGCAATCAGCCCCAGCATTTT
TRBJ2-3 TRBD2 TRBV9 - CASSVASGRSTDTQYF TGTGCCAGCAGCGTCGCTAGCGGGAGAAGTACAGATACGCAGTATTTT
TRBJ2-5 - TRBV19 once CASRSTHQETQYF TGTGCCAGTAGATCGACGCACCAAGAGACCCAGTACTTC
TRBJ2-5 - TRBV5-1 - CASSPEGRETQYF TGCGCCAGCAGCCCCGAGGGGCGAGAGACCCAGTACTTC
TRBJ1-3 - TRBV6-5 - CASSYEHVKGNTIYF TGTGCCAGCAGTTACGAACACGTGAAAGGAAACACCATATATTTT
TRBJ1-1 - TRBV5-1 - CASSARGGYAEAFF TGCGCCAGCAGCGCCCGCGGGGGGTACGCTGAAGCTTTCTTT
TRBJ2-1 TRBD2 TRBV2 - CASSVTSTEQFF TGTGCCAGCAGTGTGACTAGCACTGAGCAGTTCTTC
TRBJ1-2 TRBD1 TRBV19 - CASSIGQGAGYGYTF TGTGCCAGTAGTATAGGACAGGGGGCTGGCTATGGCTACACCTTC
TRBJ2-7 - TRBV4-1 once CASSQESANSFYEQYF TGCGCCAGCAGCCAGGAGTCCGCCAACTCCTTCTACGAGCAGTACTTC
TRBJ2-3 - TRBV21-1 once CASSKWRTDTQYF TGTGCCAGCAGCAAGTGGAGGACAGATACGCAGTATTTT
TRBJ1-1 TRBD1 TRBV5-1 - CASSPGDRNTEAFF TGCGCCAGCAGCCCGGGGGACAGGAACACTGAAGCTTTCTTT
TRBJ2-2 - TRBV19 - CASHNTGELFF TGTGCCAGTCACAACACCGGGGAGCTGTTTTTT
TRBJ1-4 TRBD1 TRBV6-5 - CASSRGQGARLFF TGTGCCAGCAGTCGGGGACAGGGGGCAAGACTGTTTTTT
TRBJ2-2 - TRBV9 - CASSEANFGTGELFF TGTGCCAGCAGCGAGGCTAACTTTGGCACCGGGGAGCTGTTTTTT
TRBJ1-2 - TRBV27 - CASSIIPQSSNAGYTF TGTGCCAGCAGTATCATCCCGCAGAGTAGCAACGCTGGCTACACCTTC
TRBJ2-5 - TRBV9 once CASSPSGSYETQYF TGTGCCAGCAGCCCAAGTGGGTCTTATGAGACCCAGTACTTC
TRBJ2-1 TRBD1 TRBV18 - CASSPRTGFDEQFF TGTGCCAGCTCGCCAAGGACAGGGTTCGATGAGCAGTTCTTC
TRBJ2-4 - TRBV21-1 - CASILLLAKNIQYF TGTGCCAGCATCCTACTGTTAGCCAAAAACATTCAGTACTTC
TRBJ2-1 - TRBV25-1 - CASGVLGEQFF TGTGCCAGCGGGGTTTTAGGTGAGCAGTTCTTC